This is a list of T cell receptor beta chains from one sample in a study of CD8 T cells in ankylosing spondylitis. TCRdb recomputed calls from the 5' RACE reads with MiXCR, one row per CDR3 protein. The sample shows roughly 440,000 distinct CDR3 sequences, under 20% of them seen only once. The sample taken for sequencing was blood, either unsorted or a sorted T cell fraction (not recorded which). All receptors come from a male donor with ankylosing spondylitis. CDR3s include the opening cysteine and the closing phenylalanine or tryptophan. D genes are given only for firm matches. Not all rows give a size; the values are once, few, many and, for expanded clones, a class.

V: TRBV6-5; D: NA; size: few; J: TRBJ1-2; DNA: TGTGCCAGCAGTTACTCTCCGGGACAATCTAACACCTTC; CDR3: CASSYSPGQSNTF
V: TRBV5-6; D: NA; size: many; J: TRBJ1-1; DNA: TGTGCCAGCAGCTTACCGGGGCAGACAATGAACACTGAAGCTTTCTTT; CDR3: CASSLPGQTMNTEAFF
V: TRBV7-9; D: NA; size: many; J: TRBJ2-3; DNA: TGTGCCAGCAGCTTCCCCGGGAGGGGGCCTGATACGCAGTATTTT; CDR3: CASSFPGRGPDTQYF
V: TRBV4-1; D: NA; size: few; J: TRBJ1-4; DNA: TGCGCCAGCAGCCAAGAGGTCAGGGGTGAAAAACTGTTTTTT; CDR3: CASSQEVRGEKLFF
V: TRBV5-5; D: NA; size: NA; J: TRBJ2-5; DNA: TGTGCCAGCAGCTTGCCCCCGACGGGTTTAGAGACCCAGTACTTC; CDR3: CASSLPPTGLETQYF
V: TRBV20-1; D: TRBD2; size: few; J: TRBJ2-7; DNA: TGCAGTGCTTCGACTAGCGGGAGATCCTACGAGCAGTACTTC; CDR3: CSASTSGRSYEQYF
V: TRBV12-3/TRBV12-4; D: TRBD2; size: few; J: TRBJ2-5; DNA: TGTGCCAGCAGCCGAGCGGGACGCGAGACCCAGTACTTC; CDR3: CASSRAGRETQYF
V: TRBV27; D: TRBD2; size: few; J: TRBJ2-1; DNA: TGTGCCAGCAGTACCACTAGCGGCCTCTACAATGAGCAGTTCTTC; CDR3: CASSTTSGLYNEQFF
V: TRBV20-1; D: NA; size: NA; J: TRBJ2-7; DNA: TGCAGTGGGACGGGACCCCCGGCCTACGAGCAGTACTTC; CDR3: CSGTGPPAYEQYF
V: TRBV20-1; D: NA; size: few; J: TRBJ1-2; DNA: TGCAGTGTCCAGACAAGAGCCAACTATGGCTACACCTTC; CDR3: CSVQTRANYGYTF
V: TRBV4-1; D: NA; size: NA; J: TRBJ2-1; DNA: TGCGCCAGCAGCTACTCTAGCGATGCGAATGAGCAGTTCTTC; CDR3: CASSYSSDANEQFF
V: TRBV24-1; D: TRBD2; size: NA; J: TRBJ2-1; DNA: TGTGCCACCAGTCTAGCGGGAGAGGCTGACAATGAGCAGTTCTTC; CDR3: CATSLAGEADNEQFF
V: TRBV5-6; D: TRBD1; size: NA; J: TRBJ1-2; DNA: TGTGCCAGCAGCTGGTGGGACAGTTATAACTATGGCTACACCTTC; CDR3: CASSWWDSYNYGYTF
V: TRBV4-1; D: TRBD1; size: few; J: TRBJ2-7; DNA: TGCGCCAGCAGCCACGCGGGACAGGGCCCGGCGACCTACGAGCAGTACTTC; CDR3: CASSHAGQGPATYEQYF
V: TRBV12-3/TRBV12-4; D: NA; size: many; J: TRBJ2-2; DNA: TGTGCCAGCACACCAGTTCGTGGTGGGACGGGCACCGGGGAGCTGTTTTTT; CDR3: CASTPVRGGTGTGELFF
V: TRBV3-1; D: NA; size: many; J: TRBJ1-3; DNA: TGTGCCAGCAGCCCCTCGGACCGCCGCTCTGGAAACACCATATATTTT; CDR3: CASSPSDRRSGNTIYF
V: TRBV28; D: NA; size: few; J: TRBJ1-5; DNA: TGTGCCAGCAGTTTACAATCAGGGTTTCAGCCCCAGCATTTT; CDR3: CASSLQSGFQPQHF
V: TRBV12-3/TRBV12-4; D: NA; size: few; J: TRBJ1-1; DNA: TGTGCCAGCAGTTTAACGGTCGGGGCTTTGGGAAACACTGAAGCTTTCTTT; CDR3: CASSLTVGALGNTEAFF